This TCR beta chain was profiled in a study of shared clonotypes between healthy human individuals. The protocol was immunoSEQ multiplex PCR, while the TCRdb copy is restricted to in-frame clones and leaves out a portion. Among some 450,000 clones listed, 77% were seen once. Genomic DNA came from roughly 84 million PBMCs in unsorted samples. The trim removed 5 bases at V and 4 bases at J, leaving 13 bases unmatched. Germline V gives CDR1 MDHEN, CDR2 SYDVKM. The CDR3 length is 18 residues. This TCR derives from a middle-aged woman in good health. Some clones in this sample may be carry-over from other donors' samples. Material for sequencing was PBMCs. This sequence joins TRBV28 and TRBJ1-5, with 11 positions matching TRBD1. The CDR3 DNA reads as TGTGCCAGCAGTATCATGGGGTGGGGACAGGGGGAGAATCAGCCCCAGCATTTT. It encodes CASSIMGWGQGENQPQHF.